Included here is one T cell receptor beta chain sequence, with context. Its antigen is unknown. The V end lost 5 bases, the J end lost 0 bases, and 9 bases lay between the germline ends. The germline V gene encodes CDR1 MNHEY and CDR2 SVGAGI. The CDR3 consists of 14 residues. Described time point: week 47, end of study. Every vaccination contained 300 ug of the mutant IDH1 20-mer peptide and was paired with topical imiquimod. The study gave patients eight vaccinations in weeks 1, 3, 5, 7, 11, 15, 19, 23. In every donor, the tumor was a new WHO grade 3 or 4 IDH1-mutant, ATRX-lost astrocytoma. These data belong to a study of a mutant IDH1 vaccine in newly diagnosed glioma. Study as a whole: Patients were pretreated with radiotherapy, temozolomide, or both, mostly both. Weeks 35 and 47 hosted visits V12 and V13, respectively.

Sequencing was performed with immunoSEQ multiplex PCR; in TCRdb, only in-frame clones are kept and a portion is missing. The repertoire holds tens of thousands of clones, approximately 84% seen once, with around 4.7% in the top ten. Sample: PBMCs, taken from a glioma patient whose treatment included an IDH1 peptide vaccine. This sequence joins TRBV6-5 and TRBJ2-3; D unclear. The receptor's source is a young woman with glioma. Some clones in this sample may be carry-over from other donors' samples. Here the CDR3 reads CASSKTTSTDTQYF. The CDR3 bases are TGTGCCAGCAGTAAGACAACTAGCACAGATACGCAGTATTTT.